This TCR beta chain was obtained from a study of T cells in Graves' hyperthyroidism and ophthalmopathy (dated by TCRdb to 2018 to 2020). Background for the entire study: Peripheral blood was collected at initial diagnosis, before any treatment. An independent validation cohort of around 20 hyperthyroidism patients and approximately 15 patients who later progressed to ophthalmopathy tested prospective prediction of ophthalmopathy. The roughly 100 discovery patients were randomly divided into training and test sets at a 7:3 ratio. A discovery cohort of about a hundred patients, roughly 45 with Graves' ophthalmopathy and approximately 60 with stable Graves' hyperthyroidism, was used to find distinguishing TCR V-J signatures. The paper describes TCR Vbeta CDR3 sequencing of 140 or so peripheral blood samples, made up of around 41 ophthalmopathy patients, 70 to 75 hyperthyroidism patients and 17 progressor patients. After blood sampling, hyperthyroidism patients were treated with methimazole at a starting dose of 30 mg daily, and ophthalmopathy patients were treated with high-dose intravenous methylprednisolone. In over five Graves' hyperthyroidism patients, the study also compared T-cell repertoires from thyroid tissue with T-cell repertoires from blood.

The paper as a whole reports these results and caveats: Most expanded thyroid clonotypes (frequency above 0.001) were also found in blood, which suggests that blood repertoires may mirror thyroid immune responses. Ophthalmopathy was separated from stable hyperthyroidism by a 13 V-J signature model, with 87.88% sensitivity and about 81% specificity obtained in cross-validation and 80%/75% obtained in testing. Sample size was not statistically predetermined, and investigators were not blinded to group allocation. In validation, progression to ophthalmopathy was predicted by the model with approximately 67% sensitivity and around 76% specificity, a median of around 5.9 months before onset.

Amplification of TCR beta CDR3 regions was carried out from RNA transcripts. For the first round of RT-PCR on the TCR CDR3, the HTBI primer set was used together with the Qiagen OneStep RT-PCR kit. A second multiplex PCR round built the libraries, followed by size selection and purification. Sequencing of the libraries was done on an Illumina HiSeq2000 using paired-end 100 bp reads. Regarding the original processing steps: SOAPnuke was used to process the raw data, with reads discarded if the reads contained adapters or uncalled bases, had a mean Phred below 15, or lacked an exact constant-primer or identifier match. COPE v1.2.5 was used to merge the high-quality paired reads, and each unique nucleotide sequence was defined as a clonotype. MiTCR v1.1 was used to align clonotypes to the IMGT TRBV, TRBD and TRBJ reference segments. Only V-J combinations with frequency above 0.0001, covering about 99% of repertoires, were analysed. A TCS score was defined as the ratio of F50 (clonal expansion) to E x V (chaos), with BLOSUM62-based TCRdist applied between CDR3 peptides within each V-J. Welch's t-statistics and random forest reduced around 510 V-J features to about 13, which were used in a naive Bayes classifier (R e1071). The raw public data were reprocessed by TCRdb itself: fastp quality trimming at Q25, MiXCR clonotype calling, in-frame beta chains only. Each entry is one CDR3 protein sequence, shown with its most common DNA and genes. The V and J calls follow TCRdb's processing rather than the paper's. This sample gives about 420,000 distinct CDR3 sequences in total; more than 15% of them show up just once. About 7.7% of the sample comes from the top ten.

Its CDR3 holds 15 amino acids, cysteine through phenylalanine. The kept DNA is CDR3 alone, 45 bases in frame from the first base. For this chain, trimming is 6 bases at the V end and 2 bases at the J end, and the number of junction bases without a gene match is 7. In the germline V gene (reference sequence), CDR1 corresponds to MNHEY and CDR2 to SMNVEV. Graves' hyperthyroidism was defined as stable when no progression to ophthalmopathy occurred over 18 months of follow-up. Hyperthyroidism patients were newly diagnosed, with disease duration under 2 months, and aged 18 to 65 years. Patients with uncontrolled infections, other autoimmune diseases, pregnancy or lactation were excluded. Diagnoses were based on clinical symptoms, serum thyroxine and TRAb, thyroid ultrasound and orbital computed tomography. PBMCs were separated from 8 to 10 ml of fresh peripheral blood using Ficoll-Paque density gradient centrifugation. Total RNA was extracted using Trizol reagent, and RNA quality was assessed on an Agilent 2100 Bioanalyzer.

This clonotype occurred a few times. Its antigen specificity is not known. Base qualities are not provided; no much larger clone lies one nucleotide away. The TCR originated in a woman between 18 and 29 years old with Graves' hyperthyroidism. The sample taken for sequencing was blood. Recombination joined TRBV27 with TRBJ1-3, with 7 bases matching TRBD1. The DNA sequence is given as TGTGCCAGCAGGAAACAGGGGCTCCCTGGAAACACCATATATTTT. Translated, it reads CASRKQGLPGNTIYF.